One TCR beta chain is described in this entry. This table comes from immunoSEQ multiplex PCR, and its TCRdb copy is limited to in-frame clones, with some not included. The top ten hold more than 0.9% of the sample, which has about 2 million clones, roughly 94% seen once. This sample stems from a study of shared clonotypes between healthy human individuals. It was CD45RO-negative cells, positively selected for CCR7, that made up naive CD8 cells, with terminally differentiated effector memory CD45RA+ cells excluded. Germline V gene sequence: CDR1 SEHNR, CDR2 FQNEAQ (reference sequence). Trimming took 2 bases from V and 0 from J; bases not matched to a gene: 4. The CDR3 spans 16 residues.

This TCR derives from a man younger than 35 in good health. Material: naive CD8+ T cells sorted from blood. The chain couples TRBV7-9 to TRBJ2-1, with 7 bases fitting TRBD1. CDR3 nucleotides: TGTGCCAGCAGCTTAAACACAGGGGTCTCCTACAATGAGCAGTTCTTC. Translated: CASSLNTGVSYNEQFF.